This T cell receptor (beta chain) was captured by sequencing in a study of blood T cell repertoires in COVID-19. Turning to the study itself: Samples of COVID-19 (acute and convalescent) were obtained from the United States, Italy and Spain. From T cells, B-cell-depleted T cells, or PBMCs came the material, which was cDNA or gDNA.

Enrollment of patients from Seattle took place during active infection, with longitudinal follow-up. Assay: immunoSEQ multiplex PCR; the TCRdb copy retains only in-frame clones and omits some. The sample yields 230,000 or so clones, 90% seen once. The CDR3 has 14 amino acids. Germline loops: CDR1 LNHDA, CDR2 SQIVND (reference sequence). V shed 8 bases and J 2 bases; nucleotides not matched to a gene: 8. The chain carries TRBV19 and TRBJ1-2; 7 bases are a match to TRBD1. Sequencing was carried out using peripheral blood. This sequence was found in a woman aged 55-75 years with COVID-19, enrolled during active disease. The DNA of the CDR3 is TGTGCCAGTCAGAAGGGGGCGCAGAACTATGGCTACACCTTC. As protein: CASQKGAQNYGYTF. Drawing the rest from reference TRBV19 and TRBJ1-2, the complete variable domain is DGGITQSPKYLFRKEGQNVTLSCEQNLNHDAMYWYRQDPGQGLRLIYYSQIVNDFQKGDIAEGYSVSREKKESFPLTVTSAQKNPTAFYLCASQKGAQNYGYTFGSGTRLTVV.